The rows below give T cell receptor beta chains drawn from one sample of a study of early T cells in non-severe SARS-CoV-2 infection. TCRdb passed the 5' RACE reads through MiXCR, listing each CDR3 protein once. The sample lists 90,000 or so distinct CDR3 sequences, 14% to 15% occurring once. The specimen sequenced was whole blood. These receptors all come from an adult who was a healthcare worker with PCR-confirmed SARS-CoV-2 infection or an uninfected control (not recorded which). The CDR3 runs from the conserved cysteine through the conserved F or W. The D gene is left open where the match is weak. Some rows mark clone size as missing; the rest say once, few, many or name a class of expanded clone.

clone size | J gene | D gene | V gene | CDR3 DNA | CDR3 protein
. | TRBJ1-5 | . | TRBV12-3/TRBV12-4 | TGTGCCAGCAGTTTAGCGCTACTGCCCCAGCATTTT | CASSLALLPQHF
. | TRBJ2-7 | . | TRBV20-1 | TGCAGTGCTAGCGGGATCTACGAGCAGTACTTC | CSASGIYEQYF
many | TRBJ2-7 | TRBD2 | TRBV24-1 | TGTGCCACCAGTGATTCGGGACTAGGCACACCTTACGAGCAGTACTTC | CATSDSGLGTPYEQYF
few | TRBJ1-3 | TRBD1 | TRBV7-9 | TGTGCCAGCAGCTTCCCGCAGACAGGGTCTGGAAACACCATATATTTT | CASSFPQTGSGNTIYF
few | TRBJ2-1 | TRBD2 | TRBV5-6 | TGTGCCAGCAGCTTGGGGACTAGCGGGATTTCGAACAATGAGCAGTTCTTC | CASSLGTSGISNNEQFF
many | TRBJ1-1 | . | TRBV11-2 | TGTGCCAGCAGCTTAGGCTCAGGGAAAAGCGGGGCTTTCTTT | CASSLGSGKSGAFF
. | TRBJ2-7 | TRBD2 | TRBV11-2 | TGTGCCAGCAGCACTGGACTAGCGGGCCTCTACGAGCAGTACTTC | CASSTGLAGLYEQYF
few | TRBJ1-4 | . | TRBV28 | TGTGCCAGCACCCGTAATAATGAAAAACTGTTTTTT | CASTRNNEKLFF
. | TRBJ2-2 | TRBD2 | TRBV20-1 | TGCAGTGCGGGACTAGGAGGGCGGACCGGGGAGCTGTTTTTT | CSAGLGGRTGELFF
. | TRBJ2-1 | . | TRBV29-1 | TGCAGCGTTGAGACAGGGAGGGCCAATGAGCAGTTCTTC | CSVETGRANEQFF
. | TRBJ1-6 | . | TRBV12-3/TRBV12-4 | TGTGCCAGCAGTTACCGTAGCTCCTATAATTCACCCCTCCACTTT | CASSYRSSYNSPLHF
. | TRBJ1-4 | . | TRBV21-1 | TGTGCCAGCAGCCCCTCAGGGTACGGACTTTTT | CASSPSGYGLF
many | TRBJ2-3 | . | TRBV5-1 | TGCGCCAGCAGCCCCATTGGACCCACAGATACGCAGTATTTT | CASSPIGPTDTQYF
. | TRBJ2-1 | TRBD2 | TRBV20-1 | TGCAGTGCGACTCTAGCGGGAGGTTTTGAGGAGCAGTTCTTC | CSATLAGGFEEQFF
many | TRBJ2-3 | TRBD1 | TRBV7-8 | TGTGCCAGCAGCCGTCCGACCGGGACAGGGAAAACAGATACGCAGTATTTT | CASSRPTGTGKTDTQYF
few | TRBJ2-1 | TRBD2 | TRBV29-1 | TGCAGCGCCCCTATCGAGGCGGGAGGGCCGTTTGAGCAGTTCTTC | CSAPIEAGGPFEQFF
many | TRBJ2-1 | TRBD2 | TRBV11-1 | TGTGCCAGCAGCCCTCTAGCGGGGGGCTACAATGAGCAGTTCTTC | CASSPLAGGYNEQFF
. | TRBJ1-5 | . | TRBV7-6 | TGTGTCAGCAGCTTAAAAGTGGATCAGCCCCAGCATTTT | CVSSLKVDQPQHF
few | TRBJ2-7 | TRBD1 | TRBV6-1 | TGTGCCAGCAGTGTCGGGACAGTAGGATACGAGCAGTACTTC | CASSVGTVGYEQYF
. | TRBJ2-6 | . | TRBV5-6 | TGTGCCAGCAGCTTGGCAACACTTGCTTCTGGGGCCAACGTCCTGACTTTC | CASSLATLASGANVLTF
. | TRBJ1-1 | . | TRBV20-1 | TGCAGTGCTAGAGGACCTGAAGCTTTCTTT | CSARGPEAFF
many | TRBJ2-5 | . | TRBV20-1 | TGCAGTGCTAGAGAGCCCTTGAAGGGCCAAGAGACCCAGTACTTC | CSAREPLKGQETQYF
many | TRBJ2-1 | . | TRBV4-1 | TGCGCCAGCAGCCAAGCTTCGGTGGGACCCCCGCCGGGTGAGCAGTTCTTC | CASSQASVGPPPGEQFF
few | TRBJ2-5 | . | TRBV10-3 | TGTGCCATCAGTGAGCGGGGACCGTACCAAGAGACCCAGTACTTC | CAISERGPYQETQYF
. | TRBJ1-2 | . | TRBV20-1 | TGCAGTGCTAGACCCGGAAATGGCTACACCTTC | CSARPGNGYTF
few | TRBJ2-7 | . | TRBV6-4 | TGTGCCAGCAGTGTCAGACTGGGATACGAGCAGTACTTC | CASSVRLGYEQYF
few | TRBJ2-3 | TRBD2 | TRBV9 | TGTGCCAGCACCGAGGCCGCGGGAGCGCGCACAGATACGCAGTATTTT | CASTEAAGARTDTQYF
few | TRBJ2-6 | . | TRBV6-6 | TGTGCCAGCAGGGACCCTCCTAGCTCTGGGGCCAACGTCCTGACTTTC | CASRDPPSSGANVLTF
. | TRBJ2-1 | . | TRBV6-4 | TGTGCCAGCAGTGACCGGGACCCCAATGAGCAGTTCTTC | CASSDRDPNEQFF
. | TRBJ2-1 | TRBD1 | TRBV7-2 | TGTGCCAGCAGCTTTCGGGGACAGGGAAGTGAGCAGTTCTTC | CASSFRGQGSEQFF
. | TRBJ1-2 | . | TRBV12-3/TRBV12-4 | TGTGCCAGCAGTACTGGAGGGTTTGGCTACACCTTC | CASSTGGFGYTF
. | TRBJ2-7 | TRBD1 | TRBV6-6 | TGTGCCAGCAGACCGACAGGGCCCGAGCAGTACTTC | CASRPTGPEQYF
. | TRBJ2-7 | . | TRBV21-1 | TGTGCCAGCCCCCCTTCCCGGGCGGGTTACGAGCAGTACTTC | CASPPSRAGYEQYF
. | TRBJ2-5 | . | TRBV11-2 | TGTGCCAGCAGCCCAGGCGGCTTGAGAGGAGAGACCCAGTACTTC | CASSPGGLRGETQYF
. | TRBJ2-1 | . | TRBV15 | TGTGCCACCAGCAGAGGACGCGGGAAGACCTACAATGAGCAGTTCTTC | CATSRGRGKTYNEQFF
. | TRBJ2-2 | TRBD2 | TRBV4-2 | TGTGCCAGCAGCCAAGACTCCTCTAGCGGGAAAACGAACACCGGGGAGCTGTTTTTT | CASSQDSSSGKTNTGELFF
. | TRBJ2-7 | . | TRBV30 | TGTGCCTTGGGACCCTCCCACGAGCAGTACTTC | CALGPSHEQYF
many | TRBJ1-4 | TRBD1 | TRBV5-1 | TGCGCCAGCAAGGAGACAGGGAATGAAAAACTGTTTTTT | CASKETGNEKLFF
few | TRBJ2-1 | TRBD2 | TRBV7-9 | TGTGCCAGCAGCTGGACTAGCGGGTATGAGCAGTTCTTC | CASSWTSGYEQFF
few | TRBJ2-3 | TRBD2 | TRBV12-3/TRBV12-4 | TGTGCCAGCAGTGCGACTAGCGGGAGTTTATCAGATACGCAGTATTTT | CASSATSGSLSDTQYF
. | TRBJ2-7 | . | TRBV7-2 | TGTGCCAGCAGCTTAAGAGCGACGTTCTCCTACGAGCAGTACTTC | CASSLRATFSYEQYF
few | TRBJ2-7 | TRBD2 | TRBV20-1 | TGCAGTGCTAGGGAAGGACTAGCGGATTACGAGCAGTACTTC | CSAREGLADYEQYF
few | TRBJ2-1 | . | TRBV10-3 | TGTGCCATTAGAGTTGGGCTCTCCTACAATGAGCAGTTCTTC | CAIRVGLSYNEQFF
few | TRBJ2-2 | TRBD1 | TRBV12-3/TRBV12-4 | TGTGCCAGCAGTTTAGGAGGGGGCAACACCGGGGAGCTGTTTTTT | CASSLGGGNTGELFF
few | TRBJ2-7 | . | TRBV12-3/TRBV12-4 | TGTGCCAGCAGTTCCGGGATGGGCCACGAGCAGTACTTC | CASSSGMGHEQYF
. | TRBJ1-4 | . | TRBV20-1 | TGCAGTGCTAGATCACCCGGGAAAAAACTGTTTTTT | CSARSPGKKLFF
many | TRBJ2-1 | . | TRBV29-1 | TGCAGCGTGATAGGGGTTTCGTCGAACAATGAGCAGTTCTTC | CSVIGVSSNNEQFF
. | TRBJ2-1 | . | TRBV2 | TGTGCCAGCAGTGAAGCGCTTGCGACTGAGCAGTTCTTC | CASSEALATEQFF
. | TRBJ2-1 | TRBD2 | TRBV5-1 | TGCGCCAGCAGCTCCAGACTAGCGGGTGAGCAGTTCTTC | CASSSRLAGEQFF
few | TRBJ2-2 | TRBD1 | TRBV6-2/TRBV6-3 | TGTGCCAGCAGTCGACAGGGAAGCGGAACCGGCACCGGGGAGCTGTTTTTT | CASSRQGSGTGTGELFF
. | TRBJ2-7 | TRBD1 | TRBV9 | TGTGCCAGCAGCCCCCCCGGGACAGGGGCCTACGAGCAGTACTTC | CASSPPGTGAYEQYF
few | TRBJ2-6 | . | TRBV6-6 | TGTGCCAGCAGTTACTCGAATTTGGCGGCTTATTACTCTGGGGCCAACGTCCTGACTTTC | CASSYSNLAAYYSGANVLTF
. | TRBJ2-1 | . | TRBV5-6 | TGTGCCAGCAGCAGCCTCGTGCGAACAGGCATCTACAATGAGCAGTTCTTC | CASSSLVRTGIYNEQFF
. | TRBJ1-1 | . | TRBV6-6 | TGTGCCAGCAGTTACTTCTCAGGGTCGGGTGAAGCTTTCTTT | CASSYFSGSGEAFF
few | TRBJ2-5 | TRBD2 | TRBV18 | TGTGCCAGCTCACCGAGGACTAGCGGGTACCAAGAGACCCAGTACTTC | CASSPRTSGYQETQYF
. | TRBJ2-7 | TRBD1 | TRBV10-1 | TGCGCCAGCAGTTCCGACAGGGATGGATCCTACGAGCAGTACTTC | CASSSDRDGSYEQYF
. | TRBJ2-1 | . | TRBV7-2 | TGTGCCAGCAGCTTGGCGGGACTCTTGCGTGAGCAGTTCTTC | CASSLAGLLREQFF